The 29 T cell receptor beta chains listed next were all sequenced from one sample in a study of T-cell reconstitution after alpha-beta-depleted transplantation in children. TCRbeta library construction was performed incorporating unique molecular identifiers. In TCRdb, the PCR reads were re-called with MiXCR into one record per CDR3 protein. Here the sample spans some 140,000 distinct CDR3 sequences, about 9.5% being singletons. Specimen: PBMCs, mostly from graft donor cells, collected 180 days after TCRalphabeta/CD19-depleted stem cell transplant. The receptor set was obtained from a girl in the first two years of life who had a stem cell transplant for combined immunodeficiency, so the T cells may come from the graft donor.

This clonotype was seen ten or more times. The rearrangement uses TRBV21-1 and TRBJ2-4; TRBD2 is the table's D call, not checked against the DNA. TRBV21-1 is an annotated pseudogene. This CDR3 region has 16 residues. The CDR3 is CASSSTSGVAKNIQYF. DNA for the CDR3: TGTGCCAGCAGCAGCACTAGCGGGGTAGCCAAAAACATTCAGTACTTC.

The genes are TRBV27 and TRBJ2-5; no clear D gene. Germline V gene sequence: CDR1 MNHEY, CDR2 SMNVEV (reference sequence). The CDR3 totals 12 residues. Deletions cut 5 bases from V and 5 bases from J, with 9 bases between. The CDR3: CASSPQGETQYF. CDR3 in DNA: TGTGCCAGCAGTCCCCAAGGGGAGACCCAGTACTTC.

The J gene is TRBJ1-2, the V gene TRBV24-1; 12 nucleotides line up with TRBD1. Germline V gene sequence: CDR1 KGHDR, CDR2 SFDVKD. The V gene end was trimmed by 5 bases and the J gene end by 8 bases; junction bases not matched to a gene: 8. This CDR3 has 15 residues. DNA of the CDR3: TGTGCCACCAGTGCCGGGACAGGGGGCTTCGAGGGCTACACCTTC. Amino acids: CATSAGTGGFEGYTF.

The chain recombines TRBV12-3 or TRBV12-4 with TRBJ2-7; TRBD1 matches at 7 bases. With V trimmed by 4 bases and J by 2 bases, 8 bases remained unmatched. This CDR3 contains 15 residues. As DNA, the CDR3 is TGTGCCAGCAGTTCTTACAGGGGATTGGCCTACGAGCAGTACTTC. This translates into CASSSYRGLAYEQYF.

V and J are TRBV11-3 and TRBJ2-3; D is possibly TRBD2 (6 bases). The V gene's germline CDR1 is SGHNT and CDR2 YENEEA. V was trimmed by 1 base and J by 2 bases, leaving 10 bases between them. The CDR3 contains 15 residues. Here the CDR3 DNA reads TGTGCCAGCAGCTTAGGGATAGCGGTCACAGATACGCAGTATTTT. Its protein product is CASSLGIAVTDTQYF.

This clonotype has a handful of counts. The chain employs TRBV29-1 and TRBJ2-1; D might be TRBD2 (5 bases). In germline, CDR1 is SQVTM, CDR2 ANQGSEA. There are 13 residues in the CDR3. The V end was cut by 6 bases, the J end by 0 bases, with 9 bases between. In DNA, the CDR3 is TGCAGCGTAACTAGAAGCTCCTACAATGAGCAGTTCTTC. Amino acid sequence: CSVTRSSYNEQFF.

The sample holds a few counts of this clonotype. The J gene is TRBJ2-7, the V gene TRBV20-1, with D perhaps matching TRBD1 or TRBD2 (6 bases each). CDR1 DFQATT and CDR2 SNEGSKA come from the germline V gene (reference sequence). The V end was cut by 2 bases, the J end by 0 bases, with 8 bases between. There are 13 residues in the CDR3. The chain's CDR3 is CSARRGASYEQYF. The CDR3 bases are TGCAGTGCTAGAAGGGGGGCCTCCTACGAGCAGTACTTC.

This clonotype was seen repeatedly, ten times or more. This chain connects TRBV5-1 to TRBJ2-1, with D hard to call. The germline V gene has CDR1 SGHRS and CDR2 YFSETQ. The CDR3 covers 13 residues. Trimming pared 0 bases from V and 11 bases from J, leaving 12 bases between. CDR3 region: CASSLALDYKQFF. CDR3 coding DNA: TGCGCCAGCAGCTTGGCTCTAGATTACAAGCAGTTCTTC. Full variable domain (missing parts from reference TRBV5-1 and TRBJ2-1): KAGVTQTPRYLIKTRGQQVTLSCSPISGHRSVSWYQQTPGQGLQFLFEYFSETQRNKGNFPGRFSGRQFSNSRSEMNVSTLELGDSALYLCASSLALDYKQFFGPGTRLTVL.

This chain connects TRBV20-1 to TRBJ2-7, with 9 bases matching TRBD2. CDR1 and CDR2 (germline): DFQATT, SNEGSKA (reference sequence). V dropped 3 bases and J dropped 4; count of bases not matched to a gene: 13. This CDR3 has 16 amino acids. The CDR3 nucleotides are TGCAGTGCTAGGGCTAGCGGGAAAGGGGGGCGGTACGAGCAGTACTTC. It translates to CSARASGKGGRYEQYF.

This chain uses TRBV7-7 with TRBJ2-2; D might be TRBD1 (5 bases). In germline, CDR1 is SSHAT, CDR2 FNYEAQ (reference sequence). Trimming removed 5 bases from V and 5 bases from J, with 12 bases in between. The CDR3 spans 14 residues. The CDR3 here is CASSVDIRTGELFF. CDR3 bases: TGTGCCAGCAGCGTGGACATCAGAACCGGGGAGCTGTTTTTT.

The V call is TRBV29-1, the J call TRBJ2-5; D is unresolved. Germline V CDR1 and CDR2: SQVTM, ANQGSEA. The CDR3 loop spans 16 amino acids. Between the trimmed V and J ends, which lost 0 bases and 3 bases, there was a span of 17 bases. For the CDR3, the DNA is TGCAGCGTTGAAGATCTCACAGTTCTTCGGAAAGAGACCCAGTACTTC. Its protein product is CSVEDLTVLRKETQYF.

This sequence joins TRBV6-6 and TRBJ1-1; 7 nucleotides align to TRBD1. The J segment lost 5 bases and the V segment lost 7 bases, leaving 7 bases of the junction unmatched. This CDR3 is built from 13 residues. The V gene's germline CDR1 is MNHNY and CDR2 SVGAGI (reference sequence). CDR3 in DNA: TGTGCCAGCACCCAGACAGGGATGACTGAAGCTTTCTTT. This sequence encodes CASTQTGMTEAFF.

The chain has TRBV27 and TRBJ2-1, with 7 bases matching TRBD2. The J segment lost 3 bases and the V segment lost 5 bases, leaving 4 bases of the junction unmatched. Per the germline V gene, CDR1 is MNHEY and CDR2 is SMNVEV (reference sequence). The CDR3 is 14 amino acids. In nucleotides, the CDR3 is TGTGCCAGCAGTCTAGCGGTCCACTACAATGAGCAGTTCTTC. It translates to CASSLAVHYNEQFF.

The chain recombines TRBV20-1 with TRBJ2-7, with 10 bases matching TRBD1. Germline trimming cut 0 bases from V and 4 bases from J; bases unmatched to any gene: 6. The germline gives CDR1 DFQATT, CDR2 SNEGSKA (reference sequence). This CDR3 is built from 15 residues. DNA of the CDR3: TGCAGTGCTAGAGATTCCGACAGGGGGCGTTACGAGCAGTACTTC. It codes for CSARDSDRGRYEQYF.

This clonotype was detected only a few times. This chain uses TRBV10-3 with TRBJ2-5, with D hard to call. Germline CDR1 is ENHRY and CDR2 is SYGVKD. V lost 3 bases and J 5 bases, leaving 7 bases between the germline ends. There are 12 residues in the CDR3. The CDR3 reads CAISESEETQYF. CDR3 nucleotides: TGTGCCATCAGTGAATCGGAGGAGACCCAGTACTTC.

This clonotype was seen a handful of times. This chain uses TRBV4-3 with TRBJ1-5; D perhaps matches TRBD1 (5 bases). V lost 0 bases and J lost 7, with 16 bases in between. The CDR3 loop spans 16 amino acids. Germline lookup yields CDR1 LGHNA and CDR2 YSLEER. The CDR3 DNA follows: TGCGCCAGCAGCCAAGATGTTACATGGGGGGGACAGCCCCAGCATTTT. It is translated as CASSQDVTWGGQPQHF.

The table lists this clonotype with a few counts. The gene calls are TRBV20-1 and TRBJ2-3; 12 positions match TRBD2. Per the germline V gene, CDR1 is DFQATT and CDR2 is SNEGSKA (reference sequence). This CDR3 region has 15 residues. V gave up 5 bases and J gave up 3 bases; unmatched junction bases: 6. The CDR3 DNA reads as TGCAGTGCTCCTAGCGGGGGGGCCTCGACAGATACGCAGTATTTT. This sequence encodes CSAPSGGASTDTQYF.

This clonotype has just a few counts. This chain joins TRBV7-3 and TRBJ2-2, with 11 bases aligning to TRBD2. Germline V gene sequence: CDR1 SGHTA, CDR2 FQGTGA. V shed 5 bases and J 6 bases; nucleotides not matched to a gene: 11. The CDR3 consists of 17 residues. For the CDR3, the DNA is TGTGCCAGCAGCCGAATAGCGGGAGGGCCAGGGGCCGGGGAGCTGTTTTTT. Protein sequence: CASSRIAGGPGAGELFF.

The genes are TRBV3-1 and TRBJ2-7, with D possibly TRBD1 on 5 matching bases. V was cut by 4 bases and J by 6 bases, with 16 bases left in between. The germline V gene encodes CDR1 LGHDT and CDR2 YNNKEL (reference sequence). The CDR3 is made up of 14 amino acids. This CDR3 reads CASSPGLTGGEQYF. In DNA, the CDR3 is TGTGCCAGCAGCCCTGGGTTAACAGGCGGCGAGCAGTACTTC.

The chain links TRBV15 to TRBJ2-7, with unresolved D. From germline, CDR1 is LNHNV and CDR2 YYDKDF (reference sequence). There are 16 residues in the CDR3. Trimming stripped 1 base from V and 0 bases from J, with 13 bases between. CDR3 sequence reads: CATSRVGRASSYEQYF. In DNA form, the CDR3 reads TGTGCCACCAGCAGAGTAGGACGGGCCAGCTCCTACGAGCAGTACTTC. Together with reference TRBV15 and TRBJ2-7, the CDR3 gives the full variable domain: DAMVIQNPRYQVTQFGKPVTLSCSQTLNHNVMYWYQQKSSQAPKLLFHYYDKDFNNEADTPDNFQSRRPNTSFCFLDIRSPGLGDTAMYLCATSRVGRASSYEQYFGPGTRLTVT.

CDR3 in DNA: TGCGCCAGCAGCCAAGATAGGTCGAGTGAGCAGTTCTTC. It translates to CASSQDRSSEQFF. This chain uses TRBV4-3 with TRBJ2-1; no reliable D call. The CDR3 runs 13 residues. The V and J ends lost 0 bases and 9 bases respectively, with 9 bases between them. Looked up from germline, CDR1 is LGHNA and CDR2 is YSLEER.

This clonotype was seen more than once but under ten times. This chain links TRBV10-3 with TRBJ2-2, with a tentative D call TRBD1 (6 bases). The germline CDR1 and CDR2 sequences are ENHRY and SYGVKD. Trimming removed 3 bases at V and 7 bases at J, with 12 bases between. The CDR3 is 14 amino acids. The CDR3 region is CAISEIQGGGELFF. The CDR3 DNA sequence: TGTGCCATCAGTGAAATACAGGGTGGCGGGGAGCTGTTTTTT.

This rearrangement joins TRBV20-1 to TRBJ2-7, with 8 bases that match TRBD1. J lost 5 bases, V lost 5 bases, and 11 bases had no gene match. Germline-derived CDR1 and CDR2 are DFQATT and SNEGSKA (reference sequence). This CDR3 comprises 14 residues. DNA for the CDR3: TGCAGTGCTGGTACCCCCCGACAGGGGAACGAGCAGTACTTC. Protein: CSAGTPRQGNEQYF.

The V gene is TRBV20-1, the J gene TRBJ2-7, with TRBD1 as a possible D gene (5 bases). Germline CDR1 reads DFQATT; CDR2 reads SNEGSKA (reference sequence). CDR3 size: 12 residues. V was cut by 5 bases and J by 4 bases, with 12 bases left in between. The CDR3 sequence: CSAFRTSYEQYF. The DNA of the CDR3 is TGCAGTGCTTTCCGGACATCGTACGAGCAGTACTTC.

This clonotype came up many times. The rearrangement joins TRBV29-1 to TRBJ2-5, with 8 bases identical to TRBD1. Per the germline V gene, CDR1 is SQVTM and CDR2 is ANQGSEA. With V trimmed by 0 bases and J by 4 bases, 1 base remained unmatched. The CDR3 has 13 amino acids. The CDR3 coding sequence is TGCAGCGTTGAAGAACAGGGGGGAGAGACCCAGTACTTC. Translated: CSVEEQGGETQYF.

In its sample, this clonotype was seen a few times. The gene calls are TRBV9 and TRBJ2-1, with TRBD2 identical over 8 bases. V was pared by 0 bases and J by 7 bases, with 9 bases of the junction left unmatched. The CDR3 is 16 amino acids. From germline, CDR1 is SGDLS and CDR2 YYNGEE. The DNA for the CDR3 is TGTGCCAGCAGCGTAGTAGGCCGCGGGGGGCCAAATGAGCAGTTCTTC. This codes for CASSVVGRGGPNEQFF.

This sequence joins TRBV24-1 and TRBJ2-2; 9 nucleotides match TRBD1. Germline assignment: CDR1 KGHDR and CDR2 SFDVKD. The ends lost 8 bases at V and 7 bases at J; junction bases unmatched: 19. CDR3 size: 18 residues. The CDR3 DNA is TGTGCCACCATCTTTTTTCCCGGGACAGGGTTTGATAACGGGGAGCTGTTTTTT. Amino acids: CATIFFPGTGFDNGELFF.

J is TRBJ1-5 and V is TRBV5-8; the match to TRBD1 covers 9 bases. Germline V gene sequence: CDR1 SGHTS, CDR2 YDEGEE. CDR3 size: 17 residues. The J segment lost 4 bases and the V segment lost 4 bases, leaving 12 bases of the junction unmatched. The CDR3 region is CASSHLGGQGINQPQHF. Here the CDR3 DNA reads TGTGCCAGCAGCCATTTGGGTGGACAGGGGATAAATCAGCCCCAGCATTTT.

Remarks on this clonotype: Possible read error: a much larger clone is one base away. The V call is TRBV3-1, the J call TRBJ2-6, with D possibly being TRBD2 (5 bases). Germline V gene sequence: CDR1 LGHDT, CDR2 YNNKEL (reference sequence). The CDR3 spans 19 residues. The DNA of the CDR3 is TGTGCCAGCAGCCAGAATTTGTTTCATCCTAGCTCTTGGGCCAACGTCCTGACTTTC. Protein: CASSQNLFHPSSWANVLTF.